The rows below give T cell receptor beta chains drawn from one sample of a study of shared clonotypes between healthy human individuals. Clones were read by immunoSEQ multiplex PCR, and TCRdb kept only the in-frame ones, dropping some. The table includes about 1.9 million clones, approximately 92% detected once. The source material was naive CD8+ T cells from PBMCs. The source of these receptors is a young man in good health. Some clones in this sample may be carry-over from other donors' samples. CDR3s include the opening cysteine and the closing phenylalanine or tryptophan. The order of the fields is clone size, V gene, D gene, J gene, CDR3 protein, CDR3 DNA. D genes are given only for firm matches. Where a row states a size, it is once, few, many or the class of an expanded clone; other rows omit it.

>NA|TRBV11-1|NA|TRBJ2-7
CASSLGPLTEVSYEQYF
TGTGCCAGCAGCTTAGGCCCATTGACGGAGGTCTCCTACGAGCAGTACTTC
>NA|TRBV10-3|TRBD1|TRBJ2-7
CAGGTGAYEQYF
TGTGCCGGCGGGACAGGGGCCTACGAGCAGTACTTC
>NA|TRBV19|NA|TRBJ1-2
CASSPTPRPKPNYGYTF
TGTGCCAGTAGCCCAACCCCTCGACCCAAACCAAACTATGGCTACACCTTC
>NA|TRBV19|NA|TRBJ2-7
CASSTVAYSYEQYF
TGTGCCAGTAGTACCGTAGCGTACTCCTACGAGCAGTACTTC
>NA|TRBV5-4|NA|TRBJ2-4
CASSLAGYDIQYF
TGTGCCAGCAGCTTAGCAGGGTACGACATTCAGTACTTC
>NA|TRBV5-1|NA|TRBJ2-7
CASSLGVGTREQYF
TGCGCCAGCAGCTTGGGAGTTGGGACACGAGAGCAGTACTTC
>NA|TRBV5-1|NA|TRBJ1-2
CASSLFRPDREGYGYTF
TGCGCCAGCAGCTTATTCCGGCCGGACAGAGAGGGGTATGGCTACACCTTC
>NA|TRBV6-6|NA|TRBJ2-1
CASTLGGAHNNEQFF
TGTGCCAGCACCCTGGGGGGGGCGCATAACAATGAGCAGTTCTTC
>NA|TRBV13|NA|TRBJ2-7
CASSSTGLHTYEQYF
TGTGCCAGCAGCTCAACAGGCCTACACACCTACGAGCAGTACTTC
>NA|TRBV27|NA|TRBJ2-3
CASTKNRVSGTDTQYF
TGTGCCAGCACCAAAAACCGGGTCTCCGGCACAGATACGCAGTATTTT
>few|TRBV10-3|NA|TRBJ1-1
CAIRTDGEAFF
TGTGCCATCAGGACAGACGGGGAAGCTTTCTTT
>NA|TRBV29-1|TRBD1|TRBJ1-2
CSVMDRGFGYTF
TGCAGCGTTATGGACAGGGGATTTGGCTACACCTTC
>NA|TRBV6-1|NA|TRBJ1-5
CASRERTTFLNQPQHF
TGTGCCAGCAGAGAACGGACAACATTCTTGAATCAGCCCCAGCATTTT
>NA|TRBV11-3|TRBD2|TRBJ2-1
CASSLDWSGGDNEQFF
TGTGCCAGCAGCTTAGATTGGAGCGGGGGGGACAATGAGCAGTTCTTC
>NA|TRBV27|NA|TRBJ2-7
CASSLFGQVYEQYF
TGTGCCAGCAGTTTATTCGGCCAGGTCTACGAGCAGTACTTC
>NA|TRBV28|NA|TRBJ1-1
CASSLRGLNTEAFF
TGTGCCAGCAGTTTACGGGGATTGAACACTGAAGCTTTCTTT
>NA|TRBV27|TRBD1|TRBJ1-4
CASSLLLQGAREKLFF
TGTGCCAGCAGTTTATTACTACAGGGGGCCCGTGAAAAACTGTTTTTT
>NA|TRBV21-1|NA|TRBJ2-7
CASSKRKREGPQEQYF
TGTGCCAGCAGCAAAAGGAAGCGGGAGGGCCCTCAGGAGCAGTACTTC
>NA|TRBV19|NA|TRBJ2-3
CASSGPLDTQYF
TGTGCCAGTAGTGGACCCCTAGATACGCAGTATTTT
>NA|TRBV7-3|TRBD1|TRBJ1-1
CASSLVGGTGEAFF
TGTGCCAGCAGCCTAGTCGGAGGGACAGGCGAAGCTTTCTTT
>NA|TRBV6-1|NA|TRBJ1-1
CASSTRTNTEAFF
TGTGCCAGCAGTACCCGCACGAACACTGAAGCTTTCTTT
>NA|TRBV4-3|TRBD1|TRBJ2-4
CASSRTPDRADIQYF
TGCGCCAGCAGCAGGACCCCCGACAGGGCAGACATTCAGTACTTC
>NA|TRBV9|NA|TRBJ1-2
CASSARQPYGYTF
TGTGCCAGCAGCGCCAGACAGCCCTATGGCTACACCTTC
>NA|TRBV7-8|NA|TRBJ2-7
CASSLGRSYEQYF
TGTGCCAGCAGCTTAGGACGCTCCTACGAGCAGTACTTC
>NA|TRBV28|NA|TRBJ2-7
CASSSHGSREQYF
TGTGCCAGCAGTTCACATGGGAGTAGGGAGCAGTACTTC
>NA|TRBV19|NA|TRBJ1-5
CASSMEGGQPQHF
TGTGCCAGTAGTATGGAGGGTGGGCAGCCCCAGCATTTT
>NA|TRBV6-5|NA|TRBJ1-2
CASTSYLGGYTF
TGTGCCAGCACCTCCTATCTTGGGGGCTACACCTTC
>NA|TRBV27|NA|TRBJ2-3
CASSPGPQMSTDTQYF
TGTGCCAGCAGCCCGGGACCGCAGATGAGCACAGATACGCAGTATTTT
>once|TRBV27|TRBD2|TRBJ2-7
CASSLSITGGEQYF
TGTGCCAGCAGTTTATCGATAACGGGGGGCGAGCAGTACTTC
>NA|TRBV7-9|NA|TRBJ2-1
CASSPVVRDEQFF
TGTGCCAGCAGCCCTGTAGTGAGGGATGAGCAGTTCTTC
>NA|TRBV14|NA|TRBJ2-7
CASSQDGTTYEQYF
TGTGCCAGCAGCCAAGACGGGACCACCTACGAGCAGTACTTC
>NA|TRBV29-1|NA|TRBJ1-1
CSARDGMNTEAFF
TGCAGCGCCCGGGACGGGATGAACACTGAAGCTTTCTTT
>NA|TRBV29-1|TRBD1|TRBJ1-1
CSAVTGGWTEAFF
TGCAGCGCTGTCACAGGGGGCTGGACTGAAGCTTTCTTT
>NA|TRBV19|NA|TRBJ1-5
CASSIWTASNQPQHF
TGTGCCAGTAGTATTTGGACAGCTAGCAATCAGCCCCAGCATTTT
>NA|TRBV7-6|NA|TRBJ2-7
CASSLGTAPGYEQYF
TGTGCCAGCAGCCTAGGGACTGCCCCCGGGTACGAGCAGTACTTC
>NA|TRBV2|NA|TRBJ2-7
CASSEAPILSSYEQYF
TGTGCCAGCAGTGAAGCACCGATCCTGAGCTCCTACGAGCAGTACTTC
>NA|TRBV7-9|NA|TRBJ2-1
CASSLSQNYNEQFF
TGTGCCAGCAGCTTATCACAGAACTACAATGAGCAGTTCTTC
>NA|TRBV29-1|NA|TRBJ2-3
CSVDGSRRSSTDTQYF
TGCAGCGTTGACGGTAGCCGAAGGTCTAGCACAGATACGCAGTATTTT
>NA|TRBV9|NA|TRBJ1-1
CASSDRGGETEAFF
TGTGCCAGCAGCGACCGGGGTGGGGAGACTGAAGCTTTCTTT
>NA|TRBV13|NA|TRBJ2-1
CASSLVGDYEQFF
TGTGCCAGCAGCTTAGTCGGGGACTATGAGCAGTTCTTC
>NA|TRBV11-2|TRBD2|TRBJ2-1
CASSAQRGASPYNEQFF
TGTGCCAGCAGCGCGCAGCGGGGGGCTAGCCCCTACAATGAGCAGTTCTTC
>NA|TRBV2|TRBD2|TRBJ2-1
CASSDTSGSSYNEQFF
TGTGCCAGCAGTGATACTAGCGGGAGCTCCTACAATGAGCAGTTCTTC
>NA|TRBV10-2|NA|TRBJ2-5
CASRNVWGKETQYF
TGCGCCAGCAGAAACGTATGGGGGAAGGAGACCCAGTACTTC
>NA|TRBV30|TRBD1|TRBJ1-1
CACKLQGAWTEAFF
TGTGCCTGTAAACTTCAGGGGGCATGGACTGAAGCTTTCTTT
>NA|TRBV7-2|NA|TRBJ1-3
CASSLEDTGTDTIYF
TGTGCCAGCAGCTTAGAGGACACCGGCACGGACACCATATATTTT
>NA|TRBV28|NA|TRBJ2-1
CASSSLTDTQSNYNEQFF
TGTGCCAGCAGTTCGCTGACAGACACTCAATCTAACTACAATGAGCAGTTCTTC
>NA|TRBV6-6|TRBD1|TRBJ2-7
CASRDRGSYEQYF
TGTGCCAGCAGGGACAGGGGGTCCTACGAGCAGTACTTC
>once|TRBV4-3|TRBD2|TRBJ2-5
CASSQDWASGQETQYF
TGCGCCAGCAGCCAAGATTGGGCTAGCGGCCAAGAGACCCAGTACTTC
>NA|TRBV11-2|TRBD1|TRBJ1-2
CASSSWGQLGDDGYTF
TGTGCCAGCAGTTCATGGGGACAGTTGGGGGATGATGGCTACACCTTC
>NA|TRBV5-1|TRBD1|TRBJ2-7
CASSLRQGAYEQYF
TGCGCCAGCAGCTTAAGACAGGGGGCGTACGAGCAGTACTTC
>once|TRBV6-1|TRBD1|TRBJ2-1
CANRGDSSYNEQFF
TGTGCCAACAGGGGGGACAGCTCCTACAATGAGCAGTTCTTC
>once|TRBV7-8|TRBD2|TRBJ2-1
CASSTRTSDNEQFF
TGTGCCAGCAGCACACGGACTAGCGACAATGAGCAGTTCTTC
>NA|TRBV27|NA|TRBJ2-7
CASSFGWSGYEQYF
TGTGCCAGCAGTTTCGGTTGGAGTGGTTACGAGCAGTACTTC
>NA|TRBV7-9|TRBD2|TRBJ2-7
CASSLDEGLSLYEQYF
TGTGCCAGCAGCTTAGATGAGGGACTATCCCTATACGAGCAGTACTTC
>NA|TRBV19|NA|TRBJ1-5
CASSTDPPPQHF
TGTGCCAGTAGTACGGACCCACCACCCCAGCATTTT
>NA|TRBV10-3|NA|TRBJ1-1
CAISDGAVGTEAFF
TGTGCCATCAGTGATGGAGCGGTGGGCACTGAAGCTTTCTTT
>NA|TRBV28|NA|TRBJ2-2
CAVAEVGNTGELFF
TGTGCTGTGGCGGAGGTTGGGAACACCGGGGAGCTGTTTTTT
>NA|TRBV28|TRBD1|TRBJ1-2
CASRLHRGLDGYTF
TGTGCCAGCAGACTCCACAGGGGTTTGGATGGCTACACCTTC
>NA|TRBV6-1|NA|TRBJ2-5
CASSEKLRGVETQYF
TGTGCCAGCAGTGAAAAGCTTAGGGGTGTTGAGACCCAGTACTTC
>NA|TRBV30|NA|TRBJ2-2
CAWSVRVGELFF
TGTGCCTGGAGTGTAAGGGTGGGGGAGCTGTTTTTT